This TCR beta chain was obtained from a study of T cell repertoires in cytomegalovirus infection. Turning to the study itself: CMV infection and matching HLA type were both indicated by public TCR beta signatures.

On this clonotype: Its antigen is currently unknown.

TCRdb reprocessed the reads with MiXCR, giving one entry per CDR3 protein. The sample holds hundreds of thousands of distinct CDR3 sequences; 18% are singletons and the top ten take 8.7%. Trimming removed 4 bases at V and 1 base at J, with 7 bases between. The germline CDR1 and CDR2 sequences are SGHTA and FQGNSA. The CDR3 loop spans 13 amino acids. General study findings and limits: Within the response measured ex vivo, HLA-C-restricted CMV-specific TCR beta clonotypes were dominant. Accumulated public TCR beta family frequency recognized individuals carrying CMV together with the relevant HLA.

V usage is TRBV7-2 and J usage is TRBJ2-5, with D maybe TRBD2 (5 bases). The TCR comes from a human donor in good health (CMV status not recorded). Some clones in this sample may be carry-over from other donors' samples. Material for sequencing was PBMCs. The CDR3 here is CASSSTTQETQYF. The CDR3 DNA reads TGTGCCAGCAGCTCGACTACCCAAGAGACCCAGTACTTC.